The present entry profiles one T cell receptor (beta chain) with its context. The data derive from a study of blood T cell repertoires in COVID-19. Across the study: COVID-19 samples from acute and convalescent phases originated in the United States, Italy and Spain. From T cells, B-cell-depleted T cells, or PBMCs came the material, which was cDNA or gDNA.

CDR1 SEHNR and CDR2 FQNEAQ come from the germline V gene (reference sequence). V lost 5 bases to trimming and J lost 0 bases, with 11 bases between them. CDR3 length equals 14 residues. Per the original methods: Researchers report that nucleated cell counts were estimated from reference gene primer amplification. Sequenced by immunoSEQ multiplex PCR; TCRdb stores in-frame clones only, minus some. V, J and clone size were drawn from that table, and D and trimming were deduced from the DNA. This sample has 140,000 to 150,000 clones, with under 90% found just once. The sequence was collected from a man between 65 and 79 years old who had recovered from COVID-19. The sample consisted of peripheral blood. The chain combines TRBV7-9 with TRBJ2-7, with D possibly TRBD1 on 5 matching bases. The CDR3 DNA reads TGTGCCAGCAGCCTAACACAGGTCTCCTACGAGCAGTACTTC. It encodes CASSLTQVSYEQYF.